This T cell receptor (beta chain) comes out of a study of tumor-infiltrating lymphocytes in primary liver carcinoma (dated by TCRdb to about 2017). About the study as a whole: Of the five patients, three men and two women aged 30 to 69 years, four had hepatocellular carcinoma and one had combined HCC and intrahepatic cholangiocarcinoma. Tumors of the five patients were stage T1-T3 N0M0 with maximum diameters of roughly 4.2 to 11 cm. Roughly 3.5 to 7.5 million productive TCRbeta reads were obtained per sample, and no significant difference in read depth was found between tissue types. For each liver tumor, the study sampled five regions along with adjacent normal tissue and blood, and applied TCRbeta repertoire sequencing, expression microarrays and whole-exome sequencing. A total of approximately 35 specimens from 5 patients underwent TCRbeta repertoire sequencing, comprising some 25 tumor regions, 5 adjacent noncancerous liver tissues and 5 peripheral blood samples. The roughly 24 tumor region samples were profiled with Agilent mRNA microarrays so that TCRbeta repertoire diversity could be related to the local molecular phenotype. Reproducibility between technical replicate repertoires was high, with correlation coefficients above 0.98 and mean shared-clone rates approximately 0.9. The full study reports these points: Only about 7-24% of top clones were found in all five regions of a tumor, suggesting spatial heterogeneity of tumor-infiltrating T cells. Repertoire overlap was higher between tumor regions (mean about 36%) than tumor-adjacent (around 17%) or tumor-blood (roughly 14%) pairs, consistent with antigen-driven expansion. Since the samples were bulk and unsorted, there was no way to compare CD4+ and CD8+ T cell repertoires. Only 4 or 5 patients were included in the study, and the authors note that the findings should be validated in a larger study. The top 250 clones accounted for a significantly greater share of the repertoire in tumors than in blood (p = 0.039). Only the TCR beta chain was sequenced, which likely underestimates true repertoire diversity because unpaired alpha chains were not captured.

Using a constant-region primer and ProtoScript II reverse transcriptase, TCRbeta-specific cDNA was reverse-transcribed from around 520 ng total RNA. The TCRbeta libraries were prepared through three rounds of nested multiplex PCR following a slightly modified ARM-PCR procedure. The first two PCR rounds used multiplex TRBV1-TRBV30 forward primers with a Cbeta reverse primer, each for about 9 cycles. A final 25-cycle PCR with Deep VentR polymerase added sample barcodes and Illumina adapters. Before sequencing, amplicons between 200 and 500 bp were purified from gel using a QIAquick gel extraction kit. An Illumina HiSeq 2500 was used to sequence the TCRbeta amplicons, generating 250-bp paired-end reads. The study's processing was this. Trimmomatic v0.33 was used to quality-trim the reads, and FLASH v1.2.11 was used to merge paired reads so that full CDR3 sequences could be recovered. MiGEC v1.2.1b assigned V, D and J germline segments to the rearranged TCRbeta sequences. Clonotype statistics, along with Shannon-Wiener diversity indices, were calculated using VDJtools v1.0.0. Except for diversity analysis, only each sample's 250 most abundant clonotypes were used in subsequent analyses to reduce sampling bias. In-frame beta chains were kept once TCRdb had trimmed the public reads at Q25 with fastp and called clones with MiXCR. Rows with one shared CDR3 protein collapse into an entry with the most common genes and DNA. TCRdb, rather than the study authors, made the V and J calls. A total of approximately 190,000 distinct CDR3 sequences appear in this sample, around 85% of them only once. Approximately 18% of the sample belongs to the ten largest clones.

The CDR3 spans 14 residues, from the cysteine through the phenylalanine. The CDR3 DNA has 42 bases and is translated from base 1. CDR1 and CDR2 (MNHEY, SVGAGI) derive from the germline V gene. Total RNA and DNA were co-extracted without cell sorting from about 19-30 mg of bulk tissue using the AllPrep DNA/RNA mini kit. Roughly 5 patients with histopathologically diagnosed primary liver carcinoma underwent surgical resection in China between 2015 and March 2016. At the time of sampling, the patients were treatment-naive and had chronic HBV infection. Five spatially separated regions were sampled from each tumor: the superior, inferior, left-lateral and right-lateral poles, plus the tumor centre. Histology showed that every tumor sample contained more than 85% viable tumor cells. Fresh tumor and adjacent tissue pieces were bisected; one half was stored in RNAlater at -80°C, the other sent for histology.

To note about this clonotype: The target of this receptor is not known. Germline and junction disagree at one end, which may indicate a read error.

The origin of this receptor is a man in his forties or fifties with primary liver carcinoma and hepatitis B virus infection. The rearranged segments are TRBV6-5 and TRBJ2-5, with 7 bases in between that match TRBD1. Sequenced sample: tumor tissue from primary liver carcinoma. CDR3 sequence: CASSQQGWEESQYF. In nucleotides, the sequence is TGTGCTAGCAGCCAACAGGGGTGGGAAGAGTCCCAGTACTTC.